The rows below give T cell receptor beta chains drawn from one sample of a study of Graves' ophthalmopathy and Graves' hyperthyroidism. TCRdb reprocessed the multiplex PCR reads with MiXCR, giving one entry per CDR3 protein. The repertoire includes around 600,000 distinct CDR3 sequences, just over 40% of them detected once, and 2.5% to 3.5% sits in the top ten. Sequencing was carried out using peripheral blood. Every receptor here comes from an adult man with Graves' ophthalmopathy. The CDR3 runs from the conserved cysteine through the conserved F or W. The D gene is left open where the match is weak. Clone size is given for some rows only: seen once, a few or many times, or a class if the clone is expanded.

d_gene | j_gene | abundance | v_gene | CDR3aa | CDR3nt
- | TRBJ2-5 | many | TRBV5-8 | CASSLRESAETQYF | TGTGCCAGCAGCTTGCGTGAGTCGGCAGAGACCCAGTACTTC
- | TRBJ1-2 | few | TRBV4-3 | CASSQEATQYGYTF | TGCGCCAGCAGCCAAGAGGCGACGCAGTATGGCTACACCTTC
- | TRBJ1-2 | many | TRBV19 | CASTPQGVLYGYTF | TGTGCCAGTACCCCACAGGGAGTCCTCTATGGCTACACCTTC
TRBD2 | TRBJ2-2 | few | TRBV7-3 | CASSTTSGMAGELFF | TGTGCCAGCAGCACAACTAGCGGGATGGCCGGGGAGCTGTTTTTT
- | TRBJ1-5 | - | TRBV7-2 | CASSQDSGKFSNQPQHF | TGTGCCAGCAGCCAAGATTCGGGGAAATTTAGCAATCAGCCCCAGCATTTT
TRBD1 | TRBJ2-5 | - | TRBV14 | CASSVGQGPYPETQYF | TGTGCCAGCAGCGTTGGACAGGGGCCGTATCCGGAGACCCAGTACTTC
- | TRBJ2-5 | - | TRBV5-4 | CASSLSSRRETQYF | TGTGCCAGCAGCTTGTCTAGCAGGAGGGAGACCCAGTACTTC
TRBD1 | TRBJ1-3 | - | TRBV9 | CASRRDRGEGGNTIYF | TGTGCCAGCAGGCGGGACAGGGGCGAGGGTGGAAACACCATATATTTT
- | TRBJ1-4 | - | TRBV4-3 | CASSQRQYNEKLFF | TGCGCCAGCAGCCAAAGACAGTATAATGAAAAACTGTTTTTT
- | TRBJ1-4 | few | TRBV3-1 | CASSQGIGLEEKLFF | TGTGCCAGCAGCCAAGGGATAGGGCTGGAAGAAAAACTGTTTTTT
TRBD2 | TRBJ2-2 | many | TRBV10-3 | CAIRGLAAGELFF | TGTGCCATCAGGGGACTAGCTGCCGGGGAGCTGTTTTTT
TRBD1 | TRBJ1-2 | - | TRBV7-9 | CASSLDRGTEGYTF | TGTGCCAGCAGCTTGGACAGGGGGACGGAGGGCTACACCTTC
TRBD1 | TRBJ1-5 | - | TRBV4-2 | CASSQVDRSYSNQPQHF | TGTGCCAGCAGCCAAGTGGACAGGTCCTATAGCAATCAGCCCCAGCATTTT
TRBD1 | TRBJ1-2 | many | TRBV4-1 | CASSQGTGDGYTF | TGCGCCAGCAGCCAAGGGACAGGGGATGGCTACACCTTC
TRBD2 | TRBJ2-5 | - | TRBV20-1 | CSARDPAGEETQYF | TGCAGTGCTAGAGATCCGGCGGGAGAGGAGACCCAGTACTTC
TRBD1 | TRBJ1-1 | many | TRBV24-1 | CATSAGQGDTEAFF | TGTGCCACCAGTGCGGGACAGGGAGACACTGAAGCTTTCTTT
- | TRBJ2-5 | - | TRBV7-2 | CASSPHGTGTQYF | TGTGCCAGCAGCCCCCACGGCACAGGGACCCAGTACTTC
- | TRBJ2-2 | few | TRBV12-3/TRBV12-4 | CASSFSANGSSGTGELFF | TGTGCCAGCAGTTTCTCGGCTAACGGGAGTAGTGGCACCGGGGAGCTGTTTTTT
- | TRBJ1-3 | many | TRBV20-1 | CSAVRVSGNTIYF | TGCAGTGCAGTCAGGGTCTCTGGAAACACCATATATTTT
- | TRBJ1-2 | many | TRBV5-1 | CASSIGTSYGYTF | TGCGCCAGCAGCATTGGAACGAGCTATGGCTACACCTTC
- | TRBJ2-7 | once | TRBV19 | CASRETGTSYEQYF | TGTGCCAGTCGGGAAACAGGGACCTCCTACGAGCAGTACTTC
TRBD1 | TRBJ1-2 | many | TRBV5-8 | CASSIGGAYGYTF | TGTGCCAGCAGCATAGGGGGCGCTTATGGCTACACCTTC
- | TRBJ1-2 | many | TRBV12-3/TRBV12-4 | CASSLSGGYTF | TGTGCCAGCAGTTTGTCCGGGGGCTACACCTTC
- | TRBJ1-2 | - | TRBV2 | CASVEGLNYGYTF | TGTGCCAGTGTGGAGGGGCTCAACTATGGCTACACCTTC
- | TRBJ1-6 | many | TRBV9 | CASSVFGESYNSPLHF | TGTGCCAGCAGCGTTTTCGGGGAATCCTATAATTCACCCCTCCACTTT
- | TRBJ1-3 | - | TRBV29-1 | CSVEKGHSGNTIYF | TGCAGCGTTGAAAAGGGGCACTCTGGAAACACCATATATTTT
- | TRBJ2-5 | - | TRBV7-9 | CASSPGWQPIYRETQYF | TGTGCCAGCAGCCCAGGATGGCAACCGATTTACCGCGAGACCCAGTACTTC
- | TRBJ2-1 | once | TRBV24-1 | CATNSVNNEQFF | TGTGCCACCAACTCCGTTAACAATGAGCAGTTCTTC
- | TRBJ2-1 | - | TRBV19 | CASSERLRGSFNEQFF | TGTGCCAGTAGTGAAAGATTGCGGGGATCGTTCAATGAGCAGTTCTTC